This TCR beta chain came from a study of post-analysis software for immune sequencing data. As concerns this clonotype: Its specificity is unknown.

The CDR3 runs to 15 residues. The V gene's germline CDR1 is LGHDT and CDR2 YNNKEL (reference sequence). V trimming: 0 bases; J trimming: 6 bases; junction bases outside the gene matches: 3. Whole-study findings and limits: TRBV5-6, TRBV5-1 and TRBV20-1 belonged to a set of roughly 5 TRBV segments that were more frequent in patients than controls.

Carried by the TCR beta cDNA libraries were unique molecular identifiers. TCRdb re-called the PCR reads through MiXCR, storing one row per CDR3 protein. Of about 460,000 distinct CDR3 sequences in the sample, over 35% were seen once. This TCR was sampled from a girl aged 5 to 17 with multiple sclerosis. The J gene is TRBJ2-4, the V gene TRBV3-1; the match to TRBD1 covers 9 bases. What was sequenced was blood. CDR3 region: CASSQDADRGNIQYF. CDR3 nucleotides: TGTGCCAGCAGCCAAGATGCGGACAGGGGAAACATTCAGTACTTC.